Following are 13 T cell receptor beta chains from one sample sequenced in a study of blood T cell repertoires in COVID-19 (dated by TCRdb to the early 2020s). The library was generated by the immunoSEQ multiplex PCR assay. Entries here come from immuneACCESS through TCRdb and include only in-frame sequences with V and J called. Some clones fail to appear in such tables; in the studies checked, an unresolved V gene covers under half of the shortfall, and the cause of the remainder is unknown. For this sample the table gives 150,000 to 190,000 clones, of which 80% to 90% were detected only once. Around 9.8% of the sample comes from the top ten. Sequencing was carried out using peripheral blood. These receptor sequences come from a woman aged 50 to 65 with acute or convalescent COVID-19.

The rearrangement uses TRBV5-1 and TRBJ1-2, with a tentative D call TRBD1 (5 bases). Germline assignment: CDR1 SGHRS and CDR2 YFSETQ. CDR3 length equals 14 residues. Deletions cut 1 base from V and 6 bases from J, with 13 bases between. CDR3 coding DNA: TGCGCCAGCAGCTTGCGCCAGGGCGGCAATGGCTACACCTTC. Translation gives CASSLRQGGNGYTF.

The V call is TRBV4-3, the J call TRBJ1-1; 7 nucleotides match TRBD1. This CDR3 has 14 residues. Per the germline V gene, CDR1 is LGHNA and CDR2 is YSLEER. Unmatched junction bases numbered 4, after V lost 1 base and J lost 5 bases. The CDR3 bases are TGCGCCAGCAGCCAAGTGGCAGGGGGGACTGAAGCTTTCTTT. This codes for CASSQVAGGTEAFF.

The chain has TRBV4-3 and TRBJ2-5; D gene unclear. The CDR3 runs 15 residues. V lost 0 bases to trimming and J lost 1 base, with 9 bases between them. The germline CDR1 and CDR2 sequences are LGHNA and YSLEER. CDR3 region: CASSQDRHPQETQYF. The CDR3 region has the DNA TGCGCCAGCAGCCAAGACAGGCACCCCCAAGAGACCCAGTACTTC.

The chain carries TRBV18 and TRBJ1-6, with TRBD1 identical over 9 bases. J was trimmed by 10 bases and V by 3 bases; bases with no gene match: 13. This CDR3 comprises 17 residues. CDR1 and CDR2 from the germline V gene are KGHSH and LQKENI. The CDR3 DNA reads as TGTGCCAGCTCACCCGGGACAGGGATAGGGGTAAGCTCACCCCTCCACTTT. Protein sequence: CASSPGTGIGVSSPLHF.

The CDR3: CASSYWKTGADGYTF. CDR3 coding DNA: TGTGCCAGCAGTTACTGGAAAACAGGGGCGGATGGCTACACCTTC. This rearrangement joins TRBV6-5 to TRBJ1-2, with 7 bases lining up with TRBD1. There are 15 residues in the CDR3. Germline CDR1 MNHEY, CDR2 SVGAGI. The V segment lost 1 base and the J segment 6 bases; nucleotides outside the gene matches: 8.

The DNA for the CDR3 is TGCGCCAGCAGCCAAGATAGACAGGAACGCTTCTATGGCTACACCTTC. Protein: CASSQDRQERFYGYTF. The chain carries TRBV4-3 and TRBJ1-2; D might be TRBD1 (6 bases). The CDR3 is 16 residues long. With 0 bases removed from V and 4 bases from J, the gap between germline ends came to 15 bases. CDR1 is LGHNA and CDR2 is YSLEER in the germline V gene.

This chain joins TRBV2 and TRBJ1-4; TRBD1 might be the D (5 bases). Germline CDR1 is SNHLY and CDR2 is FYNNEI. This CDR3 region has 14 residues. V was shortened by 9 bases and J by 4 bases, with 15 bases between the two germline ends. In nucleotides, the CDR3 is TGTGCCAGTGGAAGGACACTCCTTAATGAAAAACTGTTTTTT. Translated, it gives CASGRTLLNEKLFF.

V is TRBV2 and J is TRBJ2-4; the D gene is possibly TRBD2 (6 bases). The germline V and J ends were trimmed by 4 bases and 3 bases, with 13 bases remaining between them. CDR3 length: 15 residues. In germline, CDR1 is SNHLY, CDR2 FYNNEI. In nucleotides, the CDR3 is TGTGCCAGCAGTGGTGGAGGGTCGGGCAAAAACATTCAGTACTTC. It yields the protein CASSGGGSGKNIQYF. The full variable domain, rest sourced from reference TRBV2 and TRBJ2-4, is EPEVTQTPSHQVTQMGQEVILRCVPISNHLYFYWYRQILGQKVEFLVSFYNNEISEKSEIFDDQFSVERPDGSNFTLKIRSTKLEDSAMYFCASSGGGSGKNIQYFGAGTRLSVL.

This sequence joins TRBV4-3 and TRBJ1-3; D is ambiguous. The CDR3 covers 16 residues. Germline lookup yields CDR1 LGHNA and CDR2 YSLEER. The ends were cut back, 3 bases at V and 2 bases at J, with 14 bases in the middle. The CDR3 loop reads CASSQYARVPGNTIYF. The DNA of the CDR3 is TGCGCCAGCAGCCAGTACGCGCGGGTACCTGGAAACACCATATATTTT.

This rearrangement joins TRBV6-1 to TRBJ1-5; no clear D. V lost 1 base to trimming and J lost 4 bases, with 8 bases between them. The length of the CDR3 is 14 residues. Germline values: CDR1 MNHNS, CDR2 SASEGT. The CDR3 reads CASSEGIGNQPQHF. CDR3 nucleotides: TGTGCCAGCAGTGAAGGTATCGGGAATCAGCCCCAGCATTTT.

In its sample, this clone was seen a few times. The chain employs TRBV4-3 and TRBJ2-1; 8 nucleotides line up with TRBD1. Germline-derived CDR1 and CDR2 are LGHNA and YSLEER. The CDR3 has 17 amino acids. With 0 bases clipped from V and 7 bases from J, the junction kept 11 bases outside the gene matches. The CDR3 is CASSQDYWTGIVNEQFF. CDR3 DNA sequence: TGCGCCAGCAGCCAAGATTATTGGACAGGGATAGTGAATGAGCAGTTCTTC.

J is TRBJ2-7 and V is TRBV10-3, with a possible D match to TRBD2 (6 bases). Trimming removed 6 bases at V and 4 bases at J, with 10 bases between. The germline V gene has CDR1 ENHRY and CDR2 SYGVKD. The CDR3 is 12 amino acids. The CDR3 loop reads CAISDGGYEQYF. The CDR3 DNA reads as TGTGCCATCAGCGATGGAGGGTACGAGCAGTACTTC.

V gene TRBV27 combines with J gene TRBJ2-5, with 8 bases aligning to TRBD1. CDR1 is MNHEY and CDR2 is SMNVEV in the germline V gene (reference sequence). V trimming: 6 bases; J trimming: 3 bases; junction bases outside the gene matches: 3. CDR3 size: 13 residues. CDR3 coding DNA: TGTGCCAGCAGCTGGACAGGGAAAGAGACCCAGTACTTC. Translating gives CASSWTGKETQYF.